This T cell receptor beta chain was identified during a study of CDR3 diversity in severe acne. This CDR3 contains 16 residues. Trimming pared 0 bases from V and 0 bases from J, leaving 6 bases between. Germline assignment: CDR1 MRHNA and CDR2 SNTAGT. TCRdb fed the PCR reads into MiXCR, producing one record per CDR3 protein. The data show about 85,000 distinct CDR3 sequences, 48% seen once. This clonotype came up many times. The sample comprised blood. This TCR derives from a male donor in good health, serving as a control. The J gene is TRBJ2-6, the V gene TRBV6-4, with D uncertain. DNA of the CDR3: TGTGCCAGCAGTGACTCCGGCAGCTCTGGGGCCAACGTCCTGACTTTC. Translating gives CASSDSGSSGANVLTF.